The 18 T cell receptor beta chains below come from one sample, sequenced in a study of yellow fever vaccine responses in identical twins. MiXCR was run by TCRdb on the RT-PCR reads, yielding one entry per CDR3 protein. The top ten clones hold under 5.5% of a sample with 25,000 or so distinct CDR3 sequences, around 74% of them seen once. Here the sequenced sample was T cells from blood (PBMCs), unsorted or a sorted subset (not recorded which), taken before or after yellow fever vaccination (not recorded which). These receptors were taken from a woman between 18 and 29 years old who received the yellow fever vaccine.

V is TRBV2 and J is TRBJ1-1; D gene unclear. V was cut by 7 bases and J by 4 bases, with 10 bases left in between. The germline V gene has CDR1 SNHLY and CDR2 FYNNEI. This CDR3 contains 12 residues. The CDR3 sequence is CASIGYGTEAFF. DNA of the CDR3: TGTGCCAGCATCGGCTACGGCACTGAAGCTTTCTTT.

This clonotype turned up a few times. J is TRBJ2-1 and V is TRBV7-2; TRBD2 aligns across 8 bases. Losses at the gene ends were 0 bases for V and 2 bases for J; bases not matched to a gene: 9. CDR1 and CDR2 (germline): SGHTA, FQGNSA. This CDR3 is built from 18 residues. The CDR3 loop reads CASSLARGLAGTYNEQFF. CDR3 nucleotides: TGTGCCAGCAGCTTAGCGCGCGGTCTAGCGGGTACCTACAATGAGCAGTTCTTC.

The chain carries TRBV13 and TRBJ2-5; unclear D gene. The length of the CDR3 is 11 residues. Germline values: CDR1 PRHDT, CDR2 FYEKMQ (reference sequence). Trimming cost V 8 bases and J 0 bases, with 4 bases left between them. The CDR3: CASLYQETQYF. As DNA, the CDR3 is TGTGCCAGCCTTTACCAAGAGACCCAGTACTTC.

V gene TRBV5-5 combines with J gene TRBJ2-4; the D gene is possibly TRBD2 (6 bases). Per germline, CDR1 SGHKS and CDR2 YYEKEE (reference sequence). V dropped 3 bases and J dropped 9 bases, with 10 bases sitting between them. This CDR3 has 12 amino acids. In nucleotides, the CDR3 is TGTGCCAGCAGCTCGGGACTGGTCATTCAGTACTTC. Its translation is CASSSGLVIQYF.

The chain is built from TRBV11-3 and TRBJ1-3, with 9 positions matching TRBD1. Germline assignment: CDR1 SGHNT and CDR2 YENEEA. This CDR3 has 16 amino acids. Trimming removed 6 bases from V and 1 base from J; junction bases left unmatched: 7. CDR3 residues: CASRSGQGKSGNTIYF. The CDR3 DNA reads as TGTGCCAGCAGATCGGGACAGGGAAAGTCTGGAAACACCATATATTTT.

This chain joins TRBV10-1 and TRBJ2-7, with 9 bases matching TRBD2. The CDR3 contains 15 residues. Germline assignment: CDR1 WNHNN and CDR2 SYGVQD (reference sequence). The V and J ends lost 3 bases and 3 bases, in that order; junction bases with no gene match: 6. This chain's CDR3 is CASSDVTSGVYEQYF. CDR3 nucleotide sequence: TGCGCCAGCAGTGACGTGACTAGCGGAGTCTACGAGCAGTACTTC.

The rearrangement joins TRBV12-3 or TRBV12-4 to TRBJ2-2, with D perhaps matching TRBD1 or TRBD2 (5 bases each). This CDR3 has 14 residues. Between the trimmed V and J ends, which lost 4 bases and 8 bases, there was a span of 14 bases. CDR3 sequence: CASSSPGPRGELFF. CDR3 sequence (DNA): TGTGCCAGCAGTTCCCCGGGACCCCGTGGGGAGCTGTTTTTT.

This clonotype was picked up a small number of times. V is TRBV11-1 and J is TRBJ2-6; D is perhaps TRBD1 or TRBD2 (5 bases each). Trimming removed 11 bases from V and 0 bases from J, with 8 bases in between. CDR3 size: 13 residues. CDR1 is SGHAT and CDR2 is FQDESV in the germline V gene (reference sequence). The CDR3 nucleotides are TGTGCCGGGACGGACTCTGGGGCCAACGTCCTGACTTTC. Encoded protein: CAGTDSGANVLTF. The whole variable domain, filled in from reference TRBV11-1 and TRBJ2-6, reads EAEVAQSPRYKITEKSQAVAFWCDPISGHATLYWYRQILGQGPELLVQFQDESVVDDSQLPKDRFSAERLKGVDSTLKIQPAELGDSAMYLCAGTDSGANVLTFGAGSRLTVL.

J is TRBJ1-5 and V is TRBV18; tentatively, D is TRBD1 (5 bases). Trimming took off 3 bases at V and 4 bases at J, with 13 bases between the two ends. Germline lookup yields CDR1 KGHSH and CDR2 LQKENI. The CDR3 totals 15 residues. The CDR3 reads CASSPPGQPNQPQHF. DNA for the CDR3: TGTGCCAGCTCACCCCCCGGACAACCTAATCAGCCCCAGCATTTT.

The rearrangement uses TRBV2 and TRBJ2-7; 8 bases line up with TRBD2. CDR1 and CDR2 from the germline V gene are SNHLY and FYNNEI. CDR3 size: 14 residues. Losses at the gene ends were 6 bases for V and 2 bases for J; bases not matched to a gene: 6. This chain's CDR3 is CASREKGLAYEQYF. CDR3 nucleotides: TGTGCCAGCAGGGAAAAGGGACTAGCCTACGAGCAGTACTTC.

This clonotype was detected once. This chain uses TRBV10-3 with TRBJ2-5; TRBD1 might be the D (5 bases). The CDR3 is made up of 15 amino acids. Germline CDR1 is ENHRY and CDR2 is SYGVKD. The V gene lost 3 bases and the J gene lost 2 bases, with 13 bases spanning the gap. In DNA, the CDR3 is TGTGCCATCAGTGACCTCAGGGCCTCTCAAGAGACCCAGTACTTC. Protein product: CAISDLRASQETQYF.

The chain joins TRBV15 to TRBJ2-3; the match to TRBD2 covers 10 bases. The trim removed 1 base at V and 7 bases at J, leaving 14 bases unmatched. The CDR3 consists of 18 residues. Germline values: CDR1 LNHNV, CDR2 YYDKDF (reference sequence). CDR3 DNA: TGTGCCACCAGCAGAGTTAGCGGGGGGCGAGGTGTACAAAATACGCAGTATTTT. Translation: CATSRVSGGRGVQNTQYF.

The rearrangement uses TRBV7-3 and TRBJ2-1; possibly TRBD2 for D (5 bases). The germline V gene encodes CDR1 SGHTA and CDR2 FQGTGA. Trimming left V 0 bases short and J 9 bases short, with 9 bases between. The CDR3 sequence is 13 residues long. In nucleotides, the CDR3 is TGTGCCAGCAGCTTAACTAGCGTGAGTGAGCAGTTCTTC. Translated: CASSLTSVSEQFF.

The CDR3 here is CASSPSEGWETQYF. The CDR3 region has the DNA TGTGCCAGCAGCCCTTCAGAGGGGTGGGAGACCCAGTACTTC. The chain combines TRBV11-3 with TRBJ2-5; D might be TRBD1 or TRBD2, each matching 5 bases. Germline V gives CDR1 SGHNT, CDR2 YENEEA. Trimming removed 5 bases from V and 5 bases from J, with 15 bases in between. CDR3 size: 14 residues.

The chain joins TRBV12-3 or TRBV12-4 to TRBJ2-3; D may correspond to TRBD1 or TRBD2 (5 bases each). The CDR3 has 14 amino acids. V was cut by 3 bases and J by 1 base, with 8 bases left in between. CDR3 DNA sequence: TGTGCCAGCAGTTTTCGAGGGGGCACAGATACGCAGTATTTT. It encodes CASSFRGGTDTQYF.

V is TRBV15 and J is TRBJ1-2; D possibly corresponds to TRBD1 (6 bases). The germline V and J ends were trimmed by 0 bases and 8 bases, with 13 bases remaining between them. The germline CDR1 and CDR2 sequences are LNHNV and YYDKDF (reference sequence). The CDR3 runs to 14 residues. CDR3 sequence: CATSRDLQGVGYTF. The CDR3 bases are TGTGCCACCAGCAGAGATCTACAGGGTGTCGGCTACACCTTC. Full variable domain (remainder filled in from reference TRBV15 and TRBJ1-2): DAMVIQNPRYQVTQFGKPVTLSCSQTLNHNVMYWYQQKSSQAPKLLFHYYDKDFNNEADTPDNFQSRRPNTSFCFLDIRSPGLGDTAMYLCATSRDLQGVGYTFGSGTRLTVV.

The rearrangement uses TRBV18 and TRBJ2-1, with a possible D match to TRBD1 (6 bases). Germline V gene data show CDR1 as KGHSH and CDR2 as LQKENI. The CDR3 loop spans 12 amino acids. Trimming removed 2 bases at V and 15 bases at J, with 14 bases between. Here the CDR3 reads CASSPRGNVGFF. The DNA for the CDR3 is TGTGCCAGCTCACCAAGGGGGAACGTTGGGTTCTTC.

The chain links TRBV18 to TRBJ1-1, with 7 bases fitting TRBD1. Germline V gene sequence: CDR1 KGHSH, CDR2 LQKENI. The CDR3 has 16 amino acids. Germline trimming cut 3 bases from V and 4 bases from J; bases unmatched to any gene: 11. For the CDR3, the DNA is TGTGCCAGCTCACCTCGACAGGGAGGGCCTAGCACTGAAGCTTTCTTT. The encoded protein is CASSPRQGGPSTEAFF. Complete variable domain (other parts from reference TRBV18 and TRBJ1-1): NAGVMQNPRHLVRRRGQEARLRCSPMKGHSHVYWYRQLPEEGLKFMVYLQKENIIDESGMPKERFSAEFPKEGPSILRIQQVVRGDSAAYFCASSPRQGGPSTEAFFGQGTRLTVV.